This TCR beta chain was sequenced during a study of blood T cell repertoires in COVID-19. Per the original data handling: Reference gene primers were amplified, and this amplification served to estimate nucleated cell counts. TCRdb's table, derived via immunoSEQ multiplex PCR, lists solely in-frame clones and lacks some. That table furnishes V, J and clone size, whereas the DNA furnished D and trimming. The table shows around 88,000 clones, with around 85% occurring only once. From germline, CDR1 is SGHRS and CDR2 YFSETQ. The CDR3 has 16 amino acids. V was pared by 0 bases and J by 4 bases, with 9 bases of the junction left unmatched.

Sequencing was carried out using peripheral blood. This sequence originates from a man aged 60 to 75 with acute or convalescent COVID-19. The rearrangement joins TRBV5-1 to TRBJ1-1, with TRBD1 identical over 7 bases. The CDR3 bases are TGCGCCAGCAGCTTGGATATCCCAGGGGGAGCCACTGAAGCTTTCTTT. Translated, it gives CASSLDIPGGATEAFF.